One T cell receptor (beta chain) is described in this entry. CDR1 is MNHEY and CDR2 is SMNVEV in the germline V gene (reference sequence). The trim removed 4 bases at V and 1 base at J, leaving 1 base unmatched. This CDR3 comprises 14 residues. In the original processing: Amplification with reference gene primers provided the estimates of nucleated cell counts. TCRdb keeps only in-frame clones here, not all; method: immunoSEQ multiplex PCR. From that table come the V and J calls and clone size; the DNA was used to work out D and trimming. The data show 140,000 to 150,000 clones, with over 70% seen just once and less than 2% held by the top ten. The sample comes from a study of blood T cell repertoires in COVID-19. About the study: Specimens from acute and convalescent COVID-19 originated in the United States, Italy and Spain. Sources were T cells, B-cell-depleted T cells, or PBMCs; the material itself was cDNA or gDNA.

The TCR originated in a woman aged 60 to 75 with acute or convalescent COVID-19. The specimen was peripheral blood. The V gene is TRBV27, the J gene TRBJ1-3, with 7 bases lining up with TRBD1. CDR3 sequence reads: CASSSTGSGNTIYF. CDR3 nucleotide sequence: TGTGCCAGCAGTTCGACAGGGTCTGGAAACACCATATATTTT.